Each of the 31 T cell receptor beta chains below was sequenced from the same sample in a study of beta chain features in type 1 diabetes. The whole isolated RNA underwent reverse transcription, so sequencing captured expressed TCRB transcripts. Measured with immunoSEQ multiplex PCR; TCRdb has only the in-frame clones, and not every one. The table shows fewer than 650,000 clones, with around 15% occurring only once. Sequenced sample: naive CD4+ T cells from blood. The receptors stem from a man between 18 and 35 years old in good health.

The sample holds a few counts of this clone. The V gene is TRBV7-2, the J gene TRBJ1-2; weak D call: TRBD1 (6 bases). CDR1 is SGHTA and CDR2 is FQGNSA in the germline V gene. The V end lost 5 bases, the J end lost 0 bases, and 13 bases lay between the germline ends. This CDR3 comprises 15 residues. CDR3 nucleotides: TGTGCCAGCAGCGTTATGACAGGCGCTAACTATGGCTACACCTTC. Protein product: CASSVMTGANYGYTF.

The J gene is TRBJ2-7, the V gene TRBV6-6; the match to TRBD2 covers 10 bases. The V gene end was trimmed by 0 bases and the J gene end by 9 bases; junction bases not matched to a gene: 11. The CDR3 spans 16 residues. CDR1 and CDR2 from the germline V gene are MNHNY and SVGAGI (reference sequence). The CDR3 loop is CASSYSSASGRAVQYF. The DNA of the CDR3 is TGTGCCAGCAGTTACTCAAGTGCGAGCGGGAGGGCTGTGCAGTACTTC.

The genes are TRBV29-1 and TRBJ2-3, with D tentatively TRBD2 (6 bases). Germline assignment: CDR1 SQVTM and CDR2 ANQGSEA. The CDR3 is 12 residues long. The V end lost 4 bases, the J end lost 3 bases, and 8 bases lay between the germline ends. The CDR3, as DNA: TGCAGCGTTGGAGGGAGGACAGATACGCAGTATTTT. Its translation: CSVGGRTDTQYF.

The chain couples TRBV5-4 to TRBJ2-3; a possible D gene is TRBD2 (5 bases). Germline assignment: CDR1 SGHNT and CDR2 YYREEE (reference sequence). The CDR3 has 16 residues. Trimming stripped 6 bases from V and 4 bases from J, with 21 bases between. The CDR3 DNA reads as TGTGCCAGCACTCCCGTGTCGGTGGGAGCCCCAGATACGCAGTATTTT. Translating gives CASTPVSVGAPDTQYF.

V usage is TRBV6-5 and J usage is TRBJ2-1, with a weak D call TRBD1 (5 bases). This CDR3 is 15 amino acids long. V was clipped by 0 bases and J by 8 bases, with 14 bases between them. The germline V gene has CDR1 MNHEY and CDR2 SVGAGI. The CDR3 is CASSYSNRRADEQFF. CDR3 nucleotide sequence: TGTGCCAGCAGTTACTCGAATCGCAGGGCCGATGAGCAGTTCTTC.

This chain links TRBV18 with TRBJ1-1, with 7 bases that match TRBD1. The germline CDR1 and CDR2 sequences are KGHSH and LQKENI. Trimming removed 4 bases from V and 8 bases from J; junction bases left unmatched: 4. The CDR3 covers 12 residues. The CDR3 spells CASSRGGHEAFF. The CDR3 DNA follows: TGTGCCAGCTCACGAGGGGGCCACGAAGCTTTCTTT.

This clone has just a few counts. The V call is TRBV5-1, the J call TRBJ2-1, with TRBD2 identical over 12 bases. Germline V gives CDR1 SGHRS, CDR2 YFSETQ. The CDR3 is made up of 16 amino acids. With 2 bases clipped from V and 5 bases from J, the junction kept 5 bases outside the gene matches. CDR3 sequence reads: CASSFPRLAGDNEQFF. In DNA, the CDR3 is TGCGCCAGCAGCTTCCCCCGACTAGCGGGAGACAATGAGCAGTTCTTC. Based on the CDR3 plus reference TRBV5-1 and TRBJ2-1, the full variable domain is KAGVTQTPRYLIKTRGQQVTLSCSPISGHRSVSWYQQTPGQGLQFLFEYFSETQRNKGNFPGRFSGRQFSNSRSEMNVSTLELGDSALYLCASSFPRLAGDNEQFFGPGTRLTVL.

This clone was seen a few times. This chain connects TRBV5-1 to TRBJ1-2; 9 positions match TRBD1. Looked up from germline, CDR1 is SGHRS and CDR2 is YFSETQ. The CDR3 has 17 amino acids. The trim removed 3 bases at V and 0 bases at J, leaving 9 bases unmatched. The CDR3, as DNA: TGCGCCAGCAGCTCGCACCTACAGGGGGCAGCTAACTATGGCTACACCTTC. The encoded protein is CASSSHLQGAANYGYTF.

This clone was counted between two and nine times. CDR3 loop: CASSFWDRDLYEQYF. The CDR3 DNA is TGTGCCAGCAGCTTCTGGGACAGAGACCTATACGAGCAGTACTTC. The chain carries TRBV7-9 and TRBJ2-7, with 7 bases matching TRBD1. Looked up from germline, CDR1 is SEHNR and CDR2 is FQNEAQ (reference sequence). Losses at the gene ends were 3 bases for V and 4 bases for J; bases not matched to a gene: 9. The CDR3 has 15 residues.

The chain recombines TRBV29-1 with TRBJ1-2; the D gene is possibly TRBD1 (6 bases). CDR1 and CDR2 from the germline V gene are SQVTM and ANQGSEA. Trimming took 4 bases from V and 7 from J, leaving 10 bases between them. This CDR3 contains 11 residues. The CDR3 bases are TGCAGCGTTGTGGGGGCCGCTGGCTACACCTTC. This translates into CSVVGAAGYTF.

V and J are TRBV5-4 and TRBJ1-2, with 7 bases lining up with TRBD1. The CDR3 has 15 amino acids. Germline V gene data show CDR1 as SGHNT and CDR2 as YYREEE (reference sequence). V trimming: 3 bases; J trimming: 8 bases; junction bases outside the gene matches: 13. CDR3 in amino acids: CASSSTKLTGTGYTF. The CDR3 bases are TGTGCCAGCAGCTCAACAAAACTGACAGGGACGGGCTACACCTTC.

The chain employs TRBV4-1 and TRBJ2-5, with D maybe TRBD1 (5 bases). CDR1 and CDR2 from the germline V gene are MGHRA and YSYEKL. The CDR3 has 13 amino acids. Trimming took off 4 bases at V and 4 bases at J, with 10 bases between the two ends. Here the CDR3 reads CASSLGRGETQYF. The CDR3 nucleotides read TGCGCCAGCAGCCTGGGAAGGGGAGAGACCCAGTACTTC.

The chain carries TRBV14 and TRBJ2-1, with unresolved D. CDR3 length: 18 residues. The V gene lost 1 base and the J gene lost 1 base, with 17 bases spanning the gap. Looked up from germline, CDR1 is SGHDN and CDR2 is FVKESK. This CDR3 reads CASSQVVRSLTSYNEQFF. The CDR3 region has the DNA TGTGCCAGCAGCCAAGTTGTCAGGTCCCTGACTTCCTACAATGAGCAGTTCTTC.

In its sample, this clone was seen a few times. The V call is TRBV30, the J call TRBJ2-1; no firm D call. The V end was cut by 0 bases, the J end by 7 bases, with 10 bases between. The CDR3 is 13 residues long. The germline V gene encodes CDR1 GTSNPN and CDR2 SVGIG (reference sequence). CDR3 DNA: TGTGCCTGGAGTGTACACCTAGGAAATGAGCAGTTCTTC. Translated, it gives CAWSVHLGNEQFF.

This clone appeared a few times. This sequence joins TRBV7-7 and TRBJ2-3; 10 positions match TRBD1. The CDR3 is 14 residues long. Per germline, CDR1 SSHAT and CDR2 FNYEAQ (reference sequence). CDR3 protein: CASARDRGADTQYF. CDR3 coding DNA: TGTGCTAGCGCCCGGGACAGGGGTGCAGATACGCAGTATTTT. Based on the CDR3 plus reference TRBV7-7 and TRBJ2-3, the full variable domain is GAGVSQSPRYKVTKRGQDVTLRCDPISSHATLYWYQQALGQGPEFLTYFNYEAQPDKSGLPSDRFSAERPEGSISTLTIQRTEQRDSAMYRCASARDRGADTQYFGPGTRLTVL.

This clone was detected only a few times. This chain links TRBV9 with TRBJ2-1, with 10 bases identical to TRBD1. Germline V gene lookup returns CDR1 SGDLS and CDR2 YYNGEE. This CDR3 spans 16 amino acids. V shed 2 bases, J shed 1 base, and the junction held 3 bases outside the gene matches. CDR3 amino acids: CASSVTGGRSYNEQFF. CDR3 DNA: TGTGCCAGCAGCGTGACAGGGGGCAGGTCCTACAATGAGCAGTTCTTC. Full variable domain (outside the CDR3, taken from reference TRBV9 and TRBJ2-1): DSGVTQTPKHLITATGQRVTLRCSPRSGDLSVYWYQQSLDQGLQFLIQYYNGEERAKGNILERFSAQQFPDLHSELNLSSLELGDSALYFCASSVTGGRSYNEQFFGPGTRLTVL.

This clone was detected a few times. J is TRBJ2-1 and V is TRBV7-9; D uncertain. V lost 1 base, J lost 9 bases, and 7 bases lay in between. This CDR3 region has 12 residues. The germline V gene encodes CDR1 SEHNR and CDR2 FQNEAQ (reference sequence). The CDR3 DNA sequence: TGTGCCAGCAGCTTAGGGCAGAGTGAGCAGTTCTTC. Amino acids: CASSLGQSEQFF.

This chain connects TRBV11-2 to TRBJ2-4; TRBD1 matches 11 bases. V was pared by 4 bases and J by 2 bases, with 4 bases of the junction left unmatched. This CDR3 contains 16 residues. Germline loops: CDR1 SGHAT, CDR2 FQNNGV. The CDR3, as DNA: TGTGCCAGCAGCTGGGACAGGGGGATTTCCAAAAACATTCAGTACTTC. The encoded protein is CASSWDRGISKNIQYF. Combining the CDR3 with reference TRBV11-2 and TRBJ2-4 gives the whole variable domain EAGVAQSPRYKIIEKRQSVAFWCNPISGHATLYWYQQILGQGPKLLIQFQNNGVVDDSQLPKDRFSAERLKGVDSTLKIQPAKLEDSAVYLCASSWDRGISKNIQYFGAGTRLSVL.

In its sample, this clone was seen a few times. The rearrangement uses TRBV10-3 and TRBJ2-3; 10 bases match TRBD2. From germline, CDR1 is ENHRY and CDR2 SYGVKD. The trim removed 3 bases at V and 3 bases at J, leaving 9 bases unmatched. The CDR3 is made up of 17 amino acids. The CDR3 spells CAISDARLAGVTDTQYF. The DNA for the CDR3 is TGTGCCATCAGTGACGCCCGGCTAGCGGGAGTAACAGATACGCAGTATTTT.

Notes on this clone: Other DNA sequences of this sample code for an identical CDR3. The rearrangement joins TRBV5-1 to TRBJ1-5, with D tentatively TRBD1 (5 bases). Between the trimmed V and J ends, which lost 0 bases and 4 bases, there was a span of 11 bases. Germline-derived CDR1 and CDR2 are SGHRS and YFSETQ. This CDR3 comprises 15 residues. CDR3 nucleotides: TGCGCCAGCAGCTTGGGGGGAGACAGTAATCAGCCCCAGCATTTT. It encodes CASSLGGDSNQPQHF.

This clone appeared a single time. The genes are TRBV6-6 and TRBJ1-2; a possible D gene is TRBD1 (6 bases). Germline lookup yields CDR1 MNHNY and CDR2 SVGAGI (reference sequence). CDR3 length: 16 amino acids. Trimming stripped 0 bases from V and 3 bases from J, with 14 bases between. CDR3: CASSYSARRGDYGYTF. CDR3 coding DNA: TGTGCCAGCAGTTACTCGGCCCGCAGGGGAGACTATGGCTACACCTTC.

The CDR3 sequence is CATGGPLNTEAFF. The CDR3 region has the DNA TGTGCCACCGGAGGTCCCCTGAACACTGAAGCTTTCTTT. The rearrangement links TRBV19 to TRBJ1-1; D remains ambiguous. V was clipped by 10 bases and J by 0 bases, with 12 bases between them. The CDR3 runs to 13 residues. CDR1 and CDR2 from the germline V gene are LNHDA and SQIVND (reference sequence).

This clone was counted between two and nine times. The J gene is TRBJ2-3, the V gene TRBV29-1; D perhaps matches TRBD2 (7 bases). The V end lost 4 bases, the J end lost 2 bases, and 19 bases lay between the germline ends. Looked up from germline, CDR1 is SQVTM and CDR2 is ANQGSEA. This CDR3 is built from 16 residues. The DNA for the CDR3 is TGCAGCGTTGCTGGGGGGGCTAGCGGAAACACAGATACGCAGTATTTT. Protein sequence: CSVAGGASGNTDTQYF.

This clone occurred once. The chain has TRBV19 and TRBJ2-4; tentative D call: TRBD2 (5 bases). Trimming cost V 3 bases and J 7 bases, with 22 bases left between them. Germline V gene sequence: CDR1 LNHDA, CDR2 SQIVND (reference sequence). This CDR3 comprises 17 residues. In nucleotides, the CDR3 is TGTGCCAGTAGTATTGTGTTCACCTCAGACGGAGGTAACATTCAGTACTTC. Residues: CASSIVFTSDGGNIQYF. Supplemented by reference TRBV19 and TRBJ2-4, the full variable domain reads DGGITQSPKYLFRKEGQNVTLSCEQNLNHDAMYWYRQDPGQGLRLIYYSQIVNDFQKGDIAEGYSVSREKKESFPLTVTSAQKNPTAFYLCASSIVFTSDGGNIQYFGAGTRLSVL.

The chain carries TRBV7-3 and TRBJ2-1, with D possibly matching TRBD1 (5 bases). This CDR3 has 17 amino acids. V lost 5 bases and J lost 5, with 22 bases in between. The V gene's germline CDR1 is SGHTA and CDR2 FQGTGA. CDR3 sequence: CASSLPTGSILNNEQFF. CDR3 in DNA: TGTGCCAGCAGCCTACCAACAGGATCGATTTTAAACAATGAGCAGTTCTTC.

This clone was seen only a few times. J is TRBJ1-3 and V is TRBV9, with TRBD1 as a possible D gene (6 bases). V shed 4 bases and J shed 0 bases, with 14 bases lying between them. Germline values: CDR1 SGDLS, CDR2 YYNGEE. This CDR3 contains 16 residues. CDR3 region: CASSPVQGSSGNTIYF. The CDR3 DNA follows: TGTGCCAGCAGCCCCGTCCAGGGGAGCTCTGGAAACACCATATATTTT.

The CDR3 DNA follows: TGCGCCAGCAGGGGACCCGGGACAGCTAACACTGAAGCTTTCTTT. This codes for CASRGPGTANTEAFF. This chain uses TRBV5-1 with TRBJ1-1, with 7 bases lining up with TRBD1. With V trimmed by 5 bases and J by 2 bases, 9 bases remained unmatched. Germline V gene sequence: CDR1 SGHRS, CDR2 YFSETQ. The CDR3 totals 15 residues.

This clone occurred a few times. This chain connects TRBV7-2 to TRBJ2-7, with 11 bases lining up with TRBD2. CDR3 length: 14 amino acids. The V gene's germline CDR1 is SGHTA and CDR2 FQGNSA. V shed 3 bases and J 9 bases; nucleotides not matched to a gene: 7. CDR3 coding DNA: TGTGCCAGCAGCTTCCTTACTAGCGGGAGTGGGCAGTACTTC. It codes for CASSFLTSGSGQYF. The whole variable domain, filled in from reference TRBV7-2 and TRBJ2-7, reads GAGVSQSPSNKVTEKGKDVELRCDPISGHTALYWYRQSLGQGLEFLIYFQGNSAPDKSGLPSDRFSAERTGGSVSTLTIQRTQQEDSAVYLCASSFLTSGSGQYFGPGTRLTVT.

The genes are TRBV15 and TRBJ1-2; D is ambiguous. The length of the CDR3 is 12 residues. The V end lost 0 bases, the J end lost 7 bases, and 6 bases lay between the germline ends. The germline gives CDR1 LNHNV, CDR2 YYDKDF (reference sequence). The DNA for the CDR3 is TGTGCCACCAGCAGAGATGGATCTGGCTACACCTTC. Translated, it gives CATSRDGSGYTF.

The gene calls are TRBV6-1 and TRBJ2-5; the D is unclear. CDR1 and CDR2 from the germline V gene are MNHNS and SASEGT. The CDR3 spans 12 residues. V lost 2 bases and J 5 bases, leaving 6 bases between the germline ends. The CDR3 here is CASSERAETQYF. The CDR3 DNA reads TGTGCCAGCAGTGAACGAGCGGAGACCCAGTACTTC.

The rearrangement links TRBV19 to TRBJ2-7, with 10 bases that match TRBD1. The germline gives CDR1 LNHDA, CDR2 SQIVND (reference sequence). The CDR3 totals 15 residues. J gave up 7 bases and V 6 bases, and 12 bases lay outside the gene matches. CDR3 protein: CASRSTGQGSQEQYF. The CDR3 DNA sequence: TGTGCCAGTAGGTCTACGGGACAGGGGAGTCAAGAGCAGTACTTC.